These 25 T cell receptor beta chains share one sample of origin, sequenced in a study of blood T cell repertoires in COVID-19. The method was immunoSEQ multiplex PCR; TCRdb's version includes in-frame clones alone and lacks a portion of them. The sample has roughly 60,000 clones; about 93% are singletons. What was sequenced was peripheral blood. The receptors here all came from a woman older than 75 with active COVID-19.

This chain uses TRBV10-3 with TRBJ1-4; perhaps TRBD1 as D (6 bases). Germline CDR1 and CDR2: ENHRY and SYGVKD. The V end lost 8 bases, the J end lost 6 bases, and 19 bases lay between the germline ends. This CDR3 comprises 15 residues. CDR3 protein: CAIRDAGAVYEKLFF. DNA for the CDR3: TGTGCCATCCGCGACGCGGGGGCCGTGTATGAAAAACTGTTTTTT.

The V gene is TRBV24-1, the J gene TRBJ2-2; 7 nucleotides agree with TRBD1. Germline values: CDR1 KGHDR, CDR2 SFDVKD. V dropped 3 bases and J dropped 0; count of bases not matched to a gene: 3. The CDR3 sequence is 16 residues long. In DNA, the CDR3 is TGTGCCACCAGTGATACCGGGACAGCGAACACCGGGGAGCTGTTTTTT. It codes for CATSDTGTANTGELFF.

The V gene is TRBV28, the J gene TRBJ1-5; 9 nucleotides match TRBD1. The CDR3 totals 16 residues. The V gene end was trimmed by 11 bases and the J gene end by 7 bases; junction bases not matched to a gene: 18. Germline CDR1 reads MDHEN; CDR2 reads SYDVKM. Here the CDR3 DNA reads TGTGCCGTCAAGCCAGCAGACAGGGGGTCGGGACAGCCCCAGCATTTT. Amino acids: CAVKPADRGSGQPQHF.

V gene TRBV27 combines with J gene TRBJ2-7; 8 bases map to TRBD2. Germline CDR1 MNHEY, CDR2 SMNVEV (reference sequence). The CDR3 is made up of 13 amino acids. The trim removed 4 bases at V and 9 bases at J, leaving 8 bases unmatched. The CDR3 sequence: CASSSVRGGVQYV. CDR3 in DNA: TGTGCCAGCAGTTCCGTCCGGGGGGGGGTGCAGTACGTC.

The chain uses TRBV11-2 and TRBJ2-5, with TRBD2 identical over 8 bases. CDR1 is SGHAT, CDR2 FQNNGV, per germline. The CDR3 contains 15 residues. V was clipped by 5 bases and J by 1 base; unmatched bases: 6. The CDR3 here is CASSLAGLAQETQYF. CDR3 nucleotides: TGTGCCAGCAGCCTAGCGGGTCTAGCCCAAGAGACCCAGTACTTC.

CDR3 coding DNA: TGTGCCAGCAGCTATCGGACTCGCCAAGAGACCCAGTACTTC. This translates into CASSYRTRQETQYF. V gene TRBV13 combines with J gene TRBJ2-5, with TRBD2 as a possible D gene (5 bases). This CDR3 region has 14 residues. V dropped 4 bases and J dropped 1 base, with 10 bases sitting between them. Germline values: CDR1 PRHDT, CDR2 FYEKMQ (reference sequence). Full variable domain (outside the CDR3, taken from reference TRBV13 and TRBJ2-5): AAGVIQSPRHLIKEKRETATLKCYPIPRHDTVYWYQQGPGQDPQFLISFYEKMQSDKGSIPDRFSAQQFSDYHSELNMSSLELGDSALYFCASSYRTRQETQYFGPGTRLLVL.

V usage is TRBV6-1 and J usage is TRBJ2-2; D is unclear. Germline V gene lookup returns CDR1 MNHNS and CDR2 SASEGT. The CDR3 extends over 15 amino acids. Trimming took off 1 base at V and 6 bases at J, with 12 bases between the two ends. CDR3 sequence reads: CASSEGALKAGELFF. The CDR3, as DNA: TGTGCCAGCAGTGAAGGGGCCTTGAAGGCCGGGGAGCTGTTTTTT.

CDR3 DNA: TGTGCAAGTCGCTCAGGACAGGGGGCGAAAAAGACCCAGTACTTC. Amino acids: CASRSGQGAKKTQYF. The chain links TRBV12-2 to TRBJ2-5; the D call TRBD1 from the table was never checked on the DNA. TRBV12-2 is deemed a pseudogene. The CDR3 is 15 amino acids.

The chain couples TRBV28 to TRBJ2-1; 7 bases match TRBD2. The trim removed 6 bases at V and 9 bases at J, leaving 8 bases unmatched. The CDR3 runs 13 residues. From germline, CDR1 is MDHEN and CDR2 SYDVKM. CDR3 region: CASRTGTTREQFF. For the CDR3, the DNA is TGTGCCAGCAGGACCGGGACTACTCGTGAGCAGTTCTTC.

The rearrangement uses TRBV5-1 and TRBJ2-5, with TRBD1 matching over 8 bases. The CDR3 has 15 amino acids. Germline V gene lookup returns CDR1 SGHRS and CDR2 YFSETQ. V lost 0 bases, J lost 5 bases, and 6 bases stayed unmatched. CDR3 bases: TGCGCCAGCAGCTTGGCCGGCAGGGGGCTGGAGACCCAGTACTTC. It yields the protein CASSLAGRGLETQYF.

The genes are TRBV19 and TRBJ2-5, with 9 bases aligning to TRBD2. Germline CDR1 LNHDA, CDR2 SQIVND (reference sequence). CDR3 length: 14 amino acids. The J segment lost 7 bases and the V segment lost 8 bases, leaving 11 bases of the junction unmatched. CDR3: CASSGSGGLGTQYF. Written as DNA, the CDR3 is TGTGCCAGTTCAGGAAGCGGGGGGTTAGGGACCCAGTACTTC.

V gene TRBV27 combines with J gene TRBJ2-5; D not certain. The CDR3 extends over 14 amino acids. Germline CDR1 MNHEY, CDR2 SMNVEV (reference sequence). V was cut by 6 bases and J by 0 bases, with 11 bases left in between. The CDR3 coding sequence is TGTGCCAGCAGCAATTTAGCCTACCAAGAGACCCAGTACTTC. Its translation is CASSNLAYQETQYF.

The rearrangement links TRBV23-1 to TRBJ2-1; 15 bases fit TRBD2. TRBV23-1 is recorded as an ORF, its role being uncertain. The ends lost 0 bases at V and 7 bases at J; junction bases unmatched: 1. The CDR3 totals 16 residues. The DNA of the CDR3 is TGCGCCAGCAGTCAATCGGGACTAGCGGGGGGAAATGAGCAGTTCTTC. Protein sequence: CASSQSGLAGGNEQFF.

The chain combines TRBV19 with TRBJ2-7, with a tentative D call TRBD2 (6 bases). Germline loops: CDR1 LNHDA, CDR2 SQIVND (reference sequence). The germline V and J ends were trimmed by 3 bases and 2 bases, with 14 bases remaining between them. The CDR3 spans 15 residues. The CDR3 spells CASSMRTGLPYEQYF. The DNA for the CDR3 is TGTGCCAGTAGTATGCGTACAGGACTACCCTACGAGCAGTACTTC.

The chain couples TRBV24-1 to TRBJ2-5, with 7 bases aligning to TRBD1. CDR1 is KGHDR, CDR2 SFDVKD, per germline. Germline trimming cut 2 bases from V and 2 bases from J; bases unmatched to any gene: 7. The CDR3 length is 16 residues. The CDR3 spells CATSDSQGDSQETQYF. The CDR3 region has the DNA TGTGCCACCAGTGATTCTCAGGGGGACAGTCAAGAGACCCAGTACTTC.

Written as DNA, the CDR3 is TGTGCCAGCAGCTTACTAGCGGGATCTATGAAGCAGTTCTTC. It specifies CASSLLAGSMKQFF. The chain is built from TRBV11-3 and TRBJ2-1; 9 nucleotides match TRBD2. CDR3 length: 14 amino acids. Germline values: CDR1 SGHNT, CDR2 YENEEA. V dropped 2 bases and J dropped 11; count of bases not matched to a gene: 7.

The chain recombines TRBV27 with TRBJ2-7; no reliable D call. The length of the CDR3 is 14 residues. Germline assignment: CDR1 MNHEY and CDR2 SMNVEV (reference sequence). Between the trimmed V and J ends, which lost 6 bases and 0 bases, there was a span of 12 bases. As DNA, the CDR3 is TGTGCCAGCAGGAGGAGACGAAGCTCCTACGAGCAGTACTTC. Amino acids: CASRRRRSSYEQYF.

This chain joins TRBV5-4 and TRBJ2-5; D gene ambiguous. V gave up 0 bases and J gave up 4 bases, with 16 bases separating them. Germline V gene lookup returns CDR1 SGHNT and CDR2 YYREEE (reference sequence). The CDR3 covers 16 residues. The DNA of the CDR3 is TGTGCCAGCAGCTTGGCCGGCAGAGGAGCCAGAGAGACCCAGTACTTC. Translating it yields CASSLAGRGARETQYF.

The V call is TRBV28, the J call TRBJ2-5, with D tentatively TRBD2 (6 bases). CDR1 MDHEN and CDR2 SYDVKM come from the germline V gene. CDR3 size: 15 residues. V gave up 5 bases and J gave up 5 bases, with 18 bases separating them. CDR3: CASSPLARGLETQYF. CDR3 nucleotides: TGTGCCAGCAGTCCACTAGCCCGGGGTTTGGAGACCCAGTACTTC.

The chain employs TRBV19 and TRBJ1-6; TRBD1 might be the D (5 bases). V was pared by 4 bases and J by 10 bases, with 11 bases between. The V gene's germline CDR1 is LNHDA and CDR2 SQIVND (reference sequence). The CDR3 has 13 residues. This CDR3 reads CASSNQGTSPLHF. The CDR3 DNA is TGTGCCAGTAGTAACCAGGGCACCTCACCCCTCCACTTT.

The chain is built from TRBV3-1 (or the pseudogene TRBV3-2) and TRBJ1-3; D perhaps matches TRBD1 (5 bases). V gave up 5 bases and J gave up 0 bases, with 8 bases separating them. This CDR3 region has 14 residues. From germline, CDR1 is LGHDT and CDR2 YNNKEL (reference sequence). CDR3 amino acids: CASSATVSGNTIYF. Here the CDR3 DNA reads TGTGCCAGCAGCGCGACAGTCTCTGGAAACACCATATATTTT.

The V and J genes are TRBV6-5 and TRBJ2-3, with D possibly TRBD2 on 6 matching bases. CDR1 is MNHEY and CDR2 is SVGAGI in the germline V gene. Deletions cut 4 bases from V and 8 bases from J, with 19 bases between. This CDR3 contains 15 residues. The CDR3 DNA reads as TGTGCCAGCAGTTTCTCACTAGCAACCACGGGTACGCAGTATTTT. It specifies CASSFSLATTGTQYF.

The rearrangement uses TRBV5-1 and TRBJ2-7; 9 bases are shared with TRBD2. Germline V CDR1 and CDR2: SGHRS, YFSETQ. This CDR3 comprises 15 residues. Germline trimming cut 0 bases from V and 4 bases from J; bases unmatched to any gene: 5. CDR3: CASSLEAGGPYEQYF. The CDR3 DNA reads TGCGCCAGCAGCTTGGAGGCGGGAGGGCCATACGAGCAGTACTTC.

The chain uses TRBV28 and TRBJ2-3; 11 bases align to TRBD2. Germline V CDR1 and CDR2: MDHEN, SYDVKM. V lost 5 bases to trimming and J lost 4 bases; unmatched junction nucleotides: 8. This CDR3 contains 16 residues. In nucleotides, the CDR3 is TGTGCCAGCAGTCCAACTAGCGGGAGTCTCCCAGATACGCAGTATTTT. It translates to CASSPTSGSLPDTQYF.

This sequence joins TRBV3-1 (or the pseudogene TRBV3-2) and TRBJ2-3; 8 nucleotides align to TRBD1. CDR1 is LGHDT and CDR2 is YNNKEL in the germline V gene (reference sequence). V was pared by 1 base and J by 3 bases, with 3 bases of the junction left unmatched. The CDR3 runs 15 residues. The CDR3 DNA is TGTGCCAGCAGCCAAGTTCAGGGGGCAACAGATACGCAGTATTTT. Translation: CASSQVQGATDTQYF.